This entry features one TCR beta chain sequence. The specificity of this receptor is unknown. Per-nucleotide qualities are absent, and no much larger clonotype sits a single base away. These data come from a study of OX40 agonist ivuxolimab in advanced cancers. The study in broad terms: Ivuxolimab was an agonistic, fully human IgG2 monoclonal antibody directed against OX40 (CD134), a costimulatory receptor. The point of sequencing TCRbeta in the periphery was to test whether ivuxolimab changed TCR sequence diversity and drove clonal T-cell expansion. Of the roughly 52 patients in dose escalation, 19 had hepatocellular carcinoma, about 15 had melanoma, 9 had renal cell carcinoma and 9 had head and neck cancer. The paper describes the monotherapy dose-escalation part (N of about 57 patients) of the phase I trial of ivuxolimab. In the dose-escalation cohort, 82.7% of patients were male, and the mean age was approximately 60 years, with a range of 23 to 79. Partial responses were achieved by three dose-escalation patients, of whom one had hepatocellular carcinoma and two had cutaneous melanoma. Intravenous ivuxolimab was administered to patients every 2 weeks at six dose levels: 0.01, 0.1, 0.3, 1.5, 3 and 10 mg/kg. Patients were allowed to have had prior anti-PD-1, anti-PD-L1 or anti-CTLA-4 therapy, and around 40% of the dose-escalation patients had previously received checkpoint inhibitors. Study-wide conclusions, independent of this receptor: Partial responders in the 0.1-3.0 mg/kg groups had among the lowest normalized peripheral clonal expansion, especially among CD8+ T cells. Which antigens the clonally expanded peripheral T cells were specific for was not determined. After ivuxolimab, expanded clones were on average more numerous among CD8+ T cells than among CD4+ T cells. Low levels of normalized T-cell clonal expansion were also shown by some nonresponding patients. Clonal expansion of both CD4+ and CD8+ blood T cells was observed from baseline to week 6 at doses 0.1 to 3.0 mg/kg.

Compared with germline, V lacks 0 bases and J lacks 4 bases; bases without a gene match: 10. From a lookup of the germline V gene (reference sequence), CDR1 and CDR2 are GTSNPN and SVGIG. The CDR3 has 16 amino acids, counting the end cysteine and phenylalanine. Here the CDR3 DNA is all that survives: 48 bases in frame from base 1. The trial excluded patients who had a history of autoimmune disease or who were on systemic immunosuppression. Peripheral blood for TCR sequencing was collected from all dose cohorts at baseline, on cycle 4 day 1, and on cycle 7 day 1. Samples came from an open-label, multicenter, first-in-human phase I dose-escalation trial of ivuxolimab. Adults with locally advanced or metastatic melanoma, renal cell carcinoma, hepatocellular carcinoma or head and neck squamous cell carcinoma were enrolled in the trial. Before TCR sequencing, CD4+ T cells and CD8+ T cells from peripheral blood were sorted into separate populations.

Genomic DNA was extracted from sorted cells for sequencing of the TCRbeta CDR3 region. The immunoSEQ Assay was used for sequencing of TCRbeta CDR3 regions. TCRdb provides this immuneACCESS table in a form limited to in-frame rearrangements. Some clones are lacking; in checked studies, under half of them reflect an unresolved V gene, and why the rest are absent is not known. The sample yields about 68,000 clones; roughly 88% were counted once. The top ten hold about 1.6% of the sample. The V and J segments used are TRBV30 and TRBJ2-7, with 9 central nucleotides matching TRBD2. Here the sequenced sample was CD4+ or CD8+ T cells sorted from blood, taken in a trial of the OX40 agonist ivuxolimab. The clonotype comes from an adult with an advanced solid tumor such as melanoma, head and neck, liver or kidney cancer. The DNA sequence follows: TGTGCCTGGAGTGTACGTGGTAGCGGGAGAATTTACGAGCAGTACTTC. Its translation is CAWSVRGSGRIYEQYF.